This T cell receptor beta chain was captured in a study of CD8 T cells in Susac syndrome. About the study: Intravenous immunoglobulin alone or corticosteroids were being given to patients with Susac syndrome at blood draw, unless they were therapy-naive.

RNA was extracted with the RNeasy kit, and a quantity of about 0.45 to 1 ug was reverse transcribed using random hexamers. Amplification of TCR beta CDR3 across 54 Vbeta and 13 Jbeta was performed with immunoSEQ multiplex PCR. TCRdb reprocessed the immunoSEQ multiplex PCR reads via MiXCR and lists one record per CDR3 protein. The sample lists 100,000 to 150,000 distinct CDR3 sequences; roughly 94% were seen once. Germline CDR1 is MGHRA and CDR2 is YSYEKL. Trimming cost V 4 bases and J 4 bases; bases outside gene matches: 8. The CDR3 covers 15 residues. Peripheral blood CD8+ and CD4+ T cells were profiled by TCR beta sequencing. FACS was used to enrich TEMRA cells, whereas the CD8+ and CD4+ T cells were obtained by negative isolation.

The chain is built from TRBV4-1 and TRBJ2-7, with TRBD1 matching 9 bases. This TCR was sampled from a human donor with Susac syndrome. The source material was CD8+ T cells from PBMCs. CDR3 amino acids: CASSLLQGTGYEQYF. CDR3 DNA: TGCGCCAGCAGCCTTCTTCAGGGGACAGGGTACGAGCAGTACTTC.